This is a list of T cell receptor beta chains from one sample in a study of shared clonotypes between healthy human individuals. Assay used: immunoSEQ multiplex PCR; TCRdb lists only in-frame clones, some missing. The sample lists around 2.1 million clones, under 95% occurring once. Sequenced material: naive CD8+ T cells from PBMCs. These receptors were collected from a man in his late teens or twenties in good health. Some clones in this sample may be carry-over from other donors' samples. CDR3s include the opening cysteine and the closing phenylalanine or tryptophan. The D gene is left open where the match is weak. Size is stated for part of the rows, as once, few or many counts, or as a class when the clone is expanded.

j_call: TRBJ1-2
v_call: TRBV9
d_call: .
clone_size: .
cdr3_nt: TGTGCCAGCAGCGGGCAGGACCCCACCTTC
cdr3_aa: CASSGQDPTF

j_call: TRBJ2-5
v_call: TRBV27
d_call: .
clone_size: .
cdr3_nt: TGTGCCAGCAGCCCCCTGCTAGGAGGCCAAGAGACCCAGTACTTC
cdr3_aa: CASSPLLGGQETQYF

j_call: TRBJ2-2
v_call: TRBV4-3
d_call: .
clone_size: .
cdr3_nt: TGCGCCAGCAGCCCGGGACACGCGAACACCGGGGAGCTGTTTTTT
cdr3_aa: CASSPGHANTGELFF

j_call: TRBJ1-3
v_call: TRBV19
d_call: TRBD1
clone_size: .
cdr3_nt: TGTGCCAGTAGTGCAGTAATCCGGGACAGGGGAAACACCATATATTTT
cdr3_aa: CASSAVIRDRGNTIYF

j_call: TRBJ2-1
v_call: TRBV6-6
d_call: .
clone_size: once
cdr3_nt: TGTGCCAGCTTGGGCTTCAACAATGAGCAGTTCTTC
cdr3_aa: CASLGFNNEQFF

j_call: TRBJ2-1
v_call: TRBV9
d_call: TRBD2
clone_size: .
cdr3_nt: TGTGCCAGCAGCGTACCGAGAGCGGGAGAAACTGAGCAGTTCTTC
cdr3_aa: CASSVPRAGETEQFF

j_call: TRBJ2-5
v_call: TRBV13
d_call: TRBD2
clone_size: .
cdr3_nt: TGTGCCAGCAGCTTTAGGCTAGCGGGCAGACAAGAGACCCAGTACTTC
cdr3_aa: CASSFRLAGRQETQYF

j_call: TRBJ1-2
v_call: TRBV9
d_call: .
clone_size: .
cdr3_nt: TGTGCCAGCAGCAAAAGAGACCCCGGCGCTAACTATGGCTACACCTTC
cdr3_aa: CASSKRDPGANYGYTF

j_call: TRBJ1-1
v_call: TRBV28
d_call: TRBD1
clone_size: .
cdr3_nt: TGTGCCAGCACCGAGAGGGACAGCATGAACACTGAAGCTTTCTTT
cdr3_aa: CASTERDSMNTEAFF

j_call: TRBJ1-4
v_call: TRBV9
d_call: .
clone_size: .
cdr3_nt: TGTGCCAGCAGCGTAGAGGGGACTACTAATGAAAAACTGTTTTTT
cdr3_aa: CASSVEGTTNEKLFF

j_call: TRBJ2-3
v_call: TRBV9
d_call: .
clone_size: once
cdr3_nt: TGTGCCAGCAGCCCTCAAATTTCAACAGATACGCAGTATTTT
cdr3_aa: CASSPQISTDTQYF

j_call: TRBJ1-1
v_call: TRBV2
d_call: TRBD1
clone_size: .
cdr3_nt: TGTGCCAGCAGGGACAGGGGGCGCCCGCAAGCTTTCTTT
cdr3_aa: CASRDRGRPQAFF

j_call: TRBJ2-5
v_call: TRBV28
d_call: .
clone_size: .
cdr3_nt: TGTGCCAGCAGTTCCCCGCGGAACCAAGAGACCCAGTACTTC
cdr3_aa: CASSSPRNQETQYF

j_call: TRBJ2-1
v_call: TRBV5-6
d_call: TRBD1
clone_size: .
cdr3_nt: TGTGCCAGCAGCGGGACAGGGGATCATGAGCAGTTCTTC
cdr3_aa: CASSGTGDHEQFF

j_call: TRBJ1-1
v_call: TRBV19
d_call: .
clone_size: .
cdr3_nt: TGTGCCAGTGGAAGCCCCGGTAGCACTGAAGCTTTCTTT
cdr3_aa: CASGSPGSTEAFF

j_call: TRBJ2-7
v_call: TRBV29-1
d_call: TRBD2
clone_size: .
cdr3_nt: TGCAGCGTTGAAGGTATCAGGACTAGCGGGATCTACGAGCAGTACTTC
cdr3_aa: CSVEGIRTSGIYEQYF

j_call: TRBJ1-2
v_call: TRBV6-1
d_call: TRBD1
clone_size: .
cdr3_nt: TGTGCCAGCCGTCCGGGACAGGGGGCCTATGGCTACACCTTC
cdr3_aa: CASRPGQGAYGYTF

j_call: TRBJ1-5
v_call: TRBV10-1
d_call: .
clone_size: once
cdr3_nt: TGCGCCAGCAGTGGTTTGCGGGGTATCGGGTGCAATCAGCCCCAGCATTTT
cdr3_aa: CASSGLRGIGCNQPQHF

j_call: TRBJ2-2
v_call: TRBV4-1
d_call: .
clone_size: .
cdr3_nt: TGCGCCAGCAGCCAAAGATTGGCCAAGGGAATCTCAAACACCGGGGAGCTGTTTTTT
cdr3_aa: CASSQRLAKGISNTGELFF

j_call: TRBJ2-7
v_call: TRBV6-5
d_call: .
clone_size: .
cdr3_nt: TGTGCCAGCAGTTACTCGGTCAGCTTCTCCTACGAGCAGTACTTC
cdr3_aa: CASSYSVSFSYEQYF

j_call: TRBJ1-1
v_call: TRBV29-1
d_call: TRBD1
clone_size: few
cdr3_nt: TGCAGCGTTGACGGGACAGGGAAGGGACGGACTGAAGCTTTCTTT
cdr3_aa: CSVDGTGKGRTEAFF

j_call: TRBJ2-7
v_call: TRBV5-4
d_call: .
clone_size: .
cdr3_nt: TGTGCCAGCAGCGCGACTATCTACGAGCAGTACTTC
cdr3_aa: CASSATIYEQYF

j_call: TRBJ1-1
v_call: TRBV14
d_call: .
clone_size: .
cdr3_nt: TGTGCCAGCAGCCAAGGGGCGAAAGGGGGCACTGAAGCTTTCTTT
cdr3_aa: CASSQGAKGGTEAFF

j_call: TRBJ2-7
v_call: TRBV19
d_call: TRBD2
clone_size: .
cdr3_nt: TGTGCCACCGGACTAGCGGGGACAAAGGTGGAGTACTTC
cdr3_aa: CATGLAGTKVEYF

j_call: TRBJ2-7
v_call: TRBV27
d_call: .
clone_size: .
cdr3_nt: TGTGCCAGCAGTTTTTCCGGAGGGGCCATCTACGAGCAGTACTTC
cdr3_aa: CASSFSGGAIYEQYF

j_call: TRBJ1-1
v_call: TRBV6-5
d_call: .
clone_size: .
cdr3_nt: TGTGCCAGCAGCAGGATGAACACTGAAGCTTTCTTT
cdr3_aa: CASSRMNTEAFF

j_call: TRBJ1-3
v_call: TRBV7-8
d_call: .
clone_size: .
cdr3_nt: TGTGCCAGCAGCCCCCGGGGGGAGGAAGTTGGAAACACCATATATTTT
cdr3_aa: CASSPRGEEVGNTIYF

j_call: TRBJ2-7
v_call: TRBV7-6
d_call: TRBD1
clone_size: .
cdr3_nt: TGTGCCAGCAGCTACGGACAGGGGGTCGTGTACGAGCAGTACTTC
cdr3_aa: CASSYGQGVVYEQYF

j_call: TRBJ2-7
v_call: TRBV7-2
d_call: TRBD2
clone_size: .
cdr3_nt: TGTGCCAGCAGCTTAGCTAGCGGGAACAACTACGAGCAGTACTTC
cdr3_aa: CASSLASGNNYEQYF

j_call: TRBJ1-1
v_call: TRBV9
d_call: .
clone_size: .
cdr3_nt: TGTGCCAGCAGCGTACTGGACCGTAACACTGAAGCTTTCTTT
cdr3_aa: CASSVLDRNTEAFF

j_call: TRBJ2-7
v_call: TRBV15
d_call: TRBD2
clone_size: .
cdr3_nt: TGTGCCACCCGGGGGTCCGGGAGGTCCTACGAGCAGTACTTC
cdr3_aa: CATRGSGRSYEQYF

j_call: TRBJ1-5
v_call: TRBV9
d_call: TRBD1
clone_size: .
cdr3_nt: TGTGCCAGCAGCAACACAGGGGAAAGCAATCAGCCCCAGCATTTT
cdr3_aa: CASSNTGESNQPQHF

j_call: TRBJ2-1
v_call: TRBV5-1
d_call: .
clone_size: .
cdr3_nt: TGCGCCAGCAGCTCAGATACAGGGACGAACAATGAGCAGTTCTTC
cdr3_aa: CASSSDTGTNNEQFF

j_call: TRBJ2-5
v_call: TRBV5-1
d_call: .
clone_size: .
cdr3_nt: TGCGCCAGCAGCTTGGGGTCTAGCGTGTTACAAGAGACCCAGTACTTC
cdr3_aa: CASSLGSSVLQETQYF

j_call: TRBJ2-2
v_call: TRBV4-1
d_call: TRBD2
clone_size: .
cdr3_nt: TGCGCCAGCAGCCAGAAACTAGCGTGGACCGGGGAGCTGTTTTTT
cdr3_aa: CASSQKLAWTGELFF

j_call: TRBJ1-1
v_call: TRBV27
d_call: .
clone_size: .
cdr3_nt: TGTGCCAGCAGGGCCCTCGGGCAGGGAATAGTAATCACTGAAGCTTTCTTT
cdr3_aa: CASRALGQGIVITEAFF

j_call: TRBJ2-1
v_call: TRBV6-4
d_call: TRBD2
clone_size: .
cdr3_nt: TGTGCCAGCAGTGACATACCTGGACTAGCCTCCTACAATGAGCAGTTCTTC
cdr3_aa: CASSDIPGLASYNEQFF

j_call: TRBJ2-1
v_call: TRBV30
d_call: .
clone_size: once
cdr3_nt: TGTGCCTGGACAGGGAGCTACCACCCCCGTGAAGGTGAGCAGTTCTTC
cdr3_aa: CAWTGSYHPREGEQFF

j_call: TRBJ2-3
v_call: TRBV15
d_call: TRBD2
clone_size: once
cdr3_nt: TGTGCCACCAGCCCGCAAGCGGGAGGGCGGACAGATACGCAGTATTTT
cdr3_aa: CATSPQAGGRTDTQYF